This TCR beta chain was captured in a study of blood T cell repertoires in COVID-19. With V trimmed by 6 bases and J by 9 bases, 7 bases remained unmatched. The V gene's germline CDR1 is SGHTA and CDR2 FQGNSA. The CDR3 has 15 residues. Participant ages covered 18 to 89 years across 20 to 25 US areas. The assay was immunoSEQ multiplex PCR, and TCRdb's table has in-frame clones only and misses some. The sample includes under 150,000 clones, more than 75% of them seen just once. The rearrangement joins TRBV7-2 to TRBJ1-6, with 11 bases that match TRBD1. Sequenced sample: PBMCs or T cells enriched from blood (not recorded which). The sequence derives from a woman between 25 and 40 years old with acute COVID-19. CDR3 in amino acids: CASRQGQGAGSPLHF. For the CDR3, the DNA is TGTGCCAGCAGGCAAGGACAGGGGGCAGGTTCACCCCTCCACTTT. Full variable domain (remainder filled in from reference TRBV7-2 and TRBJ1-6): GAGVSQSPSNKVTEKGKDVELRCDPISGHTALYWYRQSLGQGLEFLIYFQGNSAPDKSGLPSDRFSAERTGGSVSTLTIQRTQQEDSAVYLCASRQGQGAGSPLHFGNGTRLTVT.